A selection of T cell receptor beta chains follows, all from one sample in a study of T-cell memory formation after mild COVID-19. TCRdb re-derived calls from the 5' RACE reads in MiXCR, one entry per CDR3 protein. In the table there are over 45,000 distinct CDR3 sequences, over 9% of which are singletons. Sequencing was performed on PBMCs or a T cell subset sorted from them (not recorded which). The source is an adult woman who had mild COVID-19 (a few samples of this study predate the infection). Cell type and time point are not known. Each CDR3 is given with its conserved first and last residue. The D gene is left open where the match is weak. Part of the rows lack a size; the others show once, few, many or a class for expanded clones.

few	TRBV12-3/TRBV12-4	TRBJ1-5	TRBD1	TGTGCCAGCAGTCAGGGACAGGGGGTCCTCAATCAGCCCCAGCATTTT	CASSQGQGVLNQPQHF
few	TRBV18	TRBJ1-6	TRBD1	TGTGCCAGCTCACCATTTTGGGACAGGGCAAATTCACCCCTCCACTTT	CASSPFWDRANSPLHF
-	TRBV5-6	TRBJ1-5	TRBD1	TGTGCCAGCAGCTTGAGCCAGGGGGTAGGGCAGCCCCAGCATTTT	CASSLSQGVGQPQHF
many	TRBV10-3	TRBJ2-3	-	TGTGCCATCAGTGAGGACGGCGCGCCAGGTCTCCGGTATTTT	CAISEDGAPGLRYF
few	TRBV11-2	TRBJ1-4	-	TGTGCCAGCAGCTTAGATATATGGCAGAGAACTAATGAAAAACTGTTTTTT	CASSLDIWQRTNEKLFF
-	TRBV6-2/TRBV6-3	TRBJ1-1	-	TGTGCCAGCCAGAGGGGAGGCGGGTGGAGCACTGAAGATTTCTTT	CASQRGGGWSTEDFF
many	TRBV5-6	TRBJ2-3	TRBD2	TGTGCCAGCAGCTTGAAAGCGGGAGGGACAGATACGCAGTATTTT	CASSLKAGGTDTQYF
few	TRBV6-2/TRBV6-3	TRBJ1-1	-	TGTGCCAGCAGTAAGGACATGAACACTGAAGCTTTCTTT	CASSKDMNTEAFF
many	TRBV7-2	TRBJ2-1	TRBD2	TGTGCCAGCAGCTCCAGACCTACTAGCGGGAGGTACAATGAGCAGTTCTTC	CASSSRPTSGRYNEQFF
many	TRBV7-2	TRBJ2-2	TRBD2	TGTGCCAGCAGCTCGGGACTAGAGGGTATCGGGGAGCTGTTTTTT	CASSSGLEGIGELFF
-	TRBV24-1	TRBJ2-1	-	TGTGCCACCAGTGATTCCGTTCGACAGGCCTACAATGAGCAGTTCTTC	CATSDSVRQAYNEQFF
many	TRBV7-6	TRBJ2-7	TRBD1	TGTGCCAGCAGCCCAGGGGGTGGATCCTACGAGCAGTACTTC	CASSPGGGSYEQYF
few	TRBV20-1	TRBJ2-7	-	TGCAGTGCTAGGGGACACAGCTCGGGGTACGAGCAGTACTTC	CSARGHSSGYEQYF
many	TRBV5-1	TRBJ1-6	-	TGCGCCAGCAGCCCCTTCGGTGACGGTAATTCACCCCTCCACTTT	CASSPFGDGNSPLHF
few	TRBV20-1	TRBJ2-1	TRBD2	TGCAGTGCTAGAGATTGGACTAGCGGGAGTCCTGAGCAGTTCTTC	CSARDWTSGSPEQFF
-	TRBV9	TRBJ2-7	TRBD2	TGTGCCAGCAGCGTGGGGGGAACTAGCGGGACGAGGAACGAGCAGTACTTC	CASSVGGTSGTRNEQYF
few	TRBV12-3/TRBV12-4	TRBJ2-5	TRBD1	TGTGCCAGCAGTTTGACAGGGGGCGAGAGTAAGACCCAGTACTTC	CASSLTGGESKTQYF
many	TRBV27	TRBJ2-1	-	TGTGCCAGCAGTTTACTTGAACAGGGTAATGAGCAGTTCTTC	CASSLLEQGNEQFF